This T cell receptor beta chain came from a study of OX40 agonist ivuxolimab in advanced cancers. Sequencing was performed with immunoSEQ multiplex PCR; in TCRdb, only in-frame clones are kept and a portion is missing. The sample includes tens of thousands of clones, around 82% of them seen just once. The germline V gene encodes CDR1 SGHVS and CDR2 FNYEAQ. The CDR3 runs 21 residues. V lost 2 bases to trimming and J lost 1 base; unmatched junction nucleotides: 17. The material was CD4+ or CD8+ T cells sorted from blood, obtained in a trial of the OX40 agonist ivuxolimab. V and J are TRBV7-6 and TRBJ2-7; 13 bases align to TRBD2. The receptor comes from an adult with an advanced solid tumor such as melanoma, head and neck, liver or kidney cancer. The CDR3 spells CASSLIARLAGGPAPSYEQYF. DNA for the CDR3: TGTGCCAGCAGCTTAATCGCTCGACTAGCGGGGGGCCCGGCGCCTTCCTACGAGCAGTACTTC.